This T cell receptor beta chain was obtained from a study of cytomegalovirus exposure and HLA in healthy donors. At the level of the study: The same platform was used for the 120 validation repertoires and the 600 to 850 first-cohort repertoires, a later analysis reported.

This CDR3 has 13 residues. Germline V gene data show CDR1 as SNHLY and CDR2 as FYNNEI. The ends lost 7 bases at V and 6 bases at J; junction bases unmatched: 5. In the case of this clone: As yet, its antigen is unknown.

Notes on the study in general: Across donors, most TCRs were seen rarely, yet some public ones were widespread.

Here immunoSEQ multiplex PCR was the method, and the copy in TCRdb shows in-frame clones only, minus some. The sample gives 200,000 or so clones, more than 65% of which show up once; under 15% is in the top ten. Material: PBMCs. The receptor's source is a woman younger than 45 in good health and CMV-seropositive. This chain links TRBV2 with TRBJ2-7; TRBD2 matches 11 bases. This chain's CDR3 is CASTLAGGSEQYF. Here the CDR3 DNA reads TGTGCCAGCACGTTAGCGGGAGGGAGCGAGCAGTACTTC.